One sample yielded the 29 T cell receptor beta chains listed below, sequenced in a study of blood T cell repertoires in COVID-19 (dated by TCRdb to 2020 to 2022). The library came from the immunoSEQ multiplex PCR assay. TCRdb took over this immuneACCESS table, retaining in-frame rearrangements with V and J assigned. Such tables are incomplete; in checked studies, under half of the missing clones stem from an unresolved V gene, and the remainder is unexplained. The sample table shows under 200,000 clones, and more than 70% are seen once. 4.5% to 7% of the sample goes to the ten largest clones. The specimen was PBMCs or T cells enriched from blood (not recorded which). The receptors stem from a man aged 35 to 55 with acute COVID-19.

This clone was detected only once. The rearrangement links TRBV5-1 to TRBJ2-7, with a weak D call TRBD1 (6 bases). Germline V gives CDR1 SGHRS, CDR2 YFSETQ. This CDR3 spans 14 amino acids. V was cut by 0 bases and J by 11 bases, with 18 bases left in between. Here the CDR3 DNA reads TGCGCCAGCAGCTTGGGACAGGAGGCTTCATCGGAGTACTTC. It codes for CASSLGQEASSEYF.

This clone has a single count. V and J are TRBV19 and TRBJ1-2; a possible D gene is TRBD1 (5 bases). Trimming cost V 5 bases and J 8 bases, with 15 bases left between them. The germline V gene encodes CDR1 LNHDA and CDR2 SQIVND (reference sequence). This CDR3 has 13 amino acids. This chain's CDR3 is CASSPGPGAGYTF. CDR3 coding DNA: TGTGCCAGTAGTCCAGGGCCCGGAGCAGGCTACACCTTC. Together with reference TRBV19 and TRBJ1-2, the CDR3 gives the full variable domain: DGGITQSPKYLFRKEGQNVTLSCEQNLNHDAMYWYRQDPGQGLRLIYYSQIVNDFQKGDIAEGYSVSREKKESFPLTVTSAQKNPTAFYLCASSPGPGAGYTFGSGTRLTVV.

DNA of the CDR3: TGTGCCAGCAGCTTCCGTATTAGCGACTCTGACGGAAACACCATATATTTT. Translated: CASSFRISDSDGNTIYF. The chain joins TRBV7-2 to TRBJ1-3; D is ambiguous. The CDR3 length is 17 residues. Looked up from germline, CDR1 is SGHTA and CDR2 is FQGNSA. V dropped 3 bases and J dropped 4 bases, with 19 bases sitting between them.

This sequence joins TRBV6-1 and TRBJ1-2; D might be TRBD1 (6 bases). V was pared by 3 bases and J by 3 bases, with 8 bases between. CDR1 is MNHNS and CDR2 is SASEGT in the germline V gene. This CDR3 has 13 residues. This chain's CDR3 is CASSDRGYYGYTF. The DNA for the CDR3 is TGTGCCAGCAGTGATAGGGGGTACTATGGCTACACCTTC.

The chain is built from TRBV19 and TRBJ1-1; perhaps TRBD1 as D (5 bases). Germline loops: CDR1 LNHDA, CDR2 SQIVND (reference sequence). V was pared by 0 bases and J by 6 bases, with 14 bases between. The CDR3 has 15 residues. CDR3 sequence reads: CASSIDRAVSAEAFF. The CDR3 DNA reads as TGTGCCAGTAGTATAGACAGGGCAGTAAGCGCTGAAGCTTTCTTT.

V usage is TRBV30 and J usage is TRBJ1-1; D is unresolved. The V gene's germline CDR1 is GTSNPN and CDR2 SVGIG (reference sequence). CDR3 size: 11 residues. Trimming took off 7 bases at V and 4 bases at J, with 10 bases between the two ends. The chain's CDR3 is CALGVRTEAFF. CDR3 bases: TGTGCCTTGGGAGTGCGCACTGAAGCTTTCTTT.

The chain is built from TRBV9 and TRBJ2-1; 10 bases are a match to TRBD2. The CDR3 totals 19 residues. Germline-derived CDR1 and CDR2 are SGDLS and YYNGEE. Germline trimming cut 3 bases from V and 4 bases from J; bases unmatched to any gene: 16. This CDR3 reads CASSDTQLAGALSYNEQFF. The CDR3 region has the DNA TGTGCCAGCAGCGACACCCAGCTAGCGGGAGCACTTTCTTACAATGAGCAGTTCTTC.

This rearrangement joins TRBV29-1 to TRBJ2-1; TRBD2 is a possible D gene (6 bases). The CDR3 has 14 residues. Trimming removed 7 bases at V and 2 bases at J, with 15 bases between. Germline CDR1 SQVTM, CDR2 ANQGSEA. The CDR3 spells CSADPGLPYNEQFF. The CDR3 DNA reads TGCAGCGCGGATCCAGGACTACCCTACAATGAGCAGTTCTTC.

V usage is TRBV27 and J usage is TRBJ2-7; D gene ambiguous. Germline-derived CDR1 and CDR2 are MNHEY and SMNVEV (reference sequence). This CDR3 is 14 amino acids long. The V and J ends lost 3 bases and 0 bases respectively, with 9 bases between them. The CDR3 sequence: CASSFRGSSYEQYF. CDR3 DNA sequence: TGTGCCAGCAGTTTCCGAGGCAGCTCCTACGAGCAGTACTTC.

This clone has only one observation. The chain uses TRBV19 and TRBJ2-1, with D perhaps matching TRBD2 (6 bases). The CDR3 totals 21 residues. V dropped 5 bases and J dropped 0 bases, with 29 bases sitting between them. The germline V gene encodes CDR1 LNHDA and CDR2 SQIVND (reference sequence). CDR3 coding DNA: TGTGCCAGTAGTCCCCTAGCGCTACTTGAACTTAACCCCACCTCCTACAATGAGCAGTTCTTC. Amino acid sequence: CASSPLALLELNPTSYNEQFF. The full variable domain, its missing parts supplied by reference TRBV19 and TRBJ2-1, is DGGITQSPKYLFRKEGQNVTLSCEQNLNHDAMYWYRQDPGQGLRLIYYSQIVNDFQKGDIAEGYSVSREKKESFPLTVTSAQKNPTAFYLCASSPLALLELNPTSYNEQFFGPGTRLTVL.

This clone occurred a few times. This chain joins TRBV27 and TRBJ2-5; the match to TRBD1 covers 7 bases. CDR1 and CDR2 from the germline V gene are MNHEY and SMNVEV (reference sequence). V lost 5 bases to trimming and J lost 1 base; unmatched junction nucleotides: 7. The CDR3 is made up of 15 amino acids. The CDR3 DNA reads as TGTGCCAGCAGTGCCCGACAGGGACCCCAAGAGACCCAGTACTTC. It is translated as CASSARQGPQETQYF.

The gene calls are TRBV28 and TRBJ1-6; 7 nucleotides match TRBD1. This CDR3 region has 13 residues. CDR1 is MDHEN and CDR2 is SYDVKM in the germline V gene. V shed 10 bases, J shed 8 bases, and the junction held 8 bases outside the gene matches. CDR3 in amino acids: CATSGQNYSPLHF. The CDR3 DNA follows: TGTGCCACTTCGGGACAGAACTATTCACCCCTCCACTTT.

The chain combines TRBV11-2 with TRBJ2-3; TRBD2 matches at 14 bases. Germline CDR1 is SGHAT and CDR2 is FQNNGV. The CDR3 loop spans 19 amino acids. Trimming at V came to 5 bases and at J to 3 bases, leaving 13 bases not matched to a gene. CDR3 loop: CASSVTSGRAGVVTDTQYF. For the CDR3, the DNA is TGTGCCAGCAGCGTGACTAGCGGGAGGGCCGGAGTTGTGACAGATACGCAGTATTTT. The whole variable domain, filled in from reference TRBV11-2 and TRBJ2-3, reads EAGVAQSPRYKIIEKRQSVAFWCNPISGHATLYWYQQILGQGPKLLIQFQNNGVVDDSQLPKDRFSAERLKGVDSTLKIQPAKLEDSAVYLCASSVTSGRAGVVTDTQYFGPGTRLTVL.

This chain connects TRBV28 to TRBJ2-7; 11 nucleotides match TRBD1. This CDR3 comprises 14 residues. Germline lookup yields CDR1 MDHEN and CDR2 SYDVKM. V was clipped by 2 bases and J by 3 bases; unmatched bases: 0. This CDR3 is CASSLGTGGYEQYF. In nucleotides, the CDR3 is TGTGCCAGCAGTTTAGGGACAGGGGGCTACGAGCAGTACTTC.

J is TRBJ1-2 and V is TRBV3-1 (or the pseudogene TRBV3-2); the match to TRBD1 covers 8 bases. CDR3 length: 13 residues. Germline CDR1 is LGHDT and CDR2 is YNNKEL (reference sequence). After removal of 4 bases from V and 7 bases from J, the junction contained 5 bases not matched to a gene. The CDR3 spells CASSPDRGLGYTF. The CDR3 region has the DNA TGTGCCAGCAGCCCTGACAGGGGCCTTGGCTACACCTTC.

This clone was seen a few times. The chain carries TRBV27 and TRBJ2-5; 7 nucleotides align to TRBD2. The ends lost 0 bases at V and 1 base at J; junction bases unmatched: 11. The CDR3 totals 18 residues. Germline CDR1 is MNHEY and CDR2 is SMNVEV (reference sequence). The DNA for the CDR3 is TGTGCCAGCAGTTTATCGGCCGCAATCCCTAGCGGCCAAGAGACCCAGTACTTC. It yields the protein CASSLSAAIPSGQETQYF.

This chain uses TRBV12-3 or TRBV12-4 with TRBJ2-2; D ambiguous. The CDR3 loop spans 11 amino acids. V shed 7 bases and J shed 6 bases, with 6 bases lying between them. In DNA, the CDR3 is TGTGCCAGCACCCATCCCGGGGAGCTGTTTTTT. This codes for CASTHPGELFF.

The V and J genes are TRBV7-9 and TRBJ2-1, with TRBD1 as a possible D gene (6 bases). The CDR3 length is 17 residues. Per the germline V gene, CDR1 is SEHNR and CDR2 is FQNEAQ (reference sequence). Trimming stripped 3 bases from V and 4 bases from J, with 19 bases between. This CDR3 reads CASSFIQGPSPYNEQFF. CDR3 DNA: TGTGCCAGCAGCTTCATACAGGGACCCTCGCCTTACAATGAGCAGTTCTTC.

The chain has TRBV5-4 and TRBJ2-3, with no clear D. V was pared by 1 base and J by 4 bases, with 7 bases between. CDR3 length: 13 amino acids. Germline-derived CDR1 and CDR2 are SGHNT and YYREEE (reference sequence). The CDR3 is CASSLYSSDTQYF. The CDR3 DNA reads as TGTGCCAGCAGCTTGTACTCTTCAGATACGCAGTATTTT.

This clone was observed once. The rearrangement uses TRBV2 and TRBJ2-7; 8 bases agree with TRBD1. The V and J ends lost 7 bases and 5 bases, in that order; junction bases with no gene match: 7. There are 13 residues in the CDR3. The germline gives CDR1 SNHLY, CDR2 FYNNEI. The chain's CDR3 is CASTGGARNEQYF. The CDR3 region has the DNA TGTGCCAGCACAGGGGGCGCAAGAAACGAGCAGTACTTC.

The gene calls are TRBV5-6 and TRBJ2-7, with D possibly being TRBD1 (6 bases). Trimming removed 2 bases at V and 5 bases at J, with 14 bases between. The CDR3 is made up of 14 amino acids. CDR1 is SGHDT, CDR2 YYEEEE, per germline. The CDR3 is CASSLYTGKNEQYF. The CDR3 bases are TGTGCCAGCAGCTTATATACAGGGAAAAACGAGCAGTACTTC.

CDR3 in DNA: TGTGCCAGCAGCAACCGGGACAGGGGGCTGTTATACTATGGCTACACCTTC. This gives the protein CASSNRDRGLLYYGYTF. The J gene is TRBJ1-2, the V gene TRBV5-6; 12 bases map to TRBD1. The CDR3 extends over 17 amino acids. In germline, CDR1 is SGHDT, CDR2 YYEEEE. J lost 3 bases, V lost 4 bases, and 10 bases had no gene match.

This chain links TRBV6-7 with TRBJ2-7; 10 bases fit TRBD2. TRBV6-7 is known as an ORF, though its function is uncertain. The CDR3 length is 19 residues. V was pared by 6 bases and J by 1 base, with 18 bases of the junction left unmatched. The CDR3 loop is CASRKARGLADTGSYEQYF. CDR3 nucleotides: TGTGCCAGCAGAAAAGCCCGAGGACTAGCGGATACGGGTTCCTACGAGCAGTACTTC.

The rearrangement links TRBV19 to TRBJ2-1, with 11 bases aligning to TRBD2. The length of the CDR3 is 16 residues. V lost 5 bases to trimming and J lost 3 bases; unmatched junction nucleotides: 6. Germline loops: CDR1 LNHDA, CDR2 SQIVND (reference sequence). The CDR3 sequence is CASSATSGSIYNEQFF. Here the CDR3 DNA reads TGTGCCAGTAGTGCTACTAGCGGGAGCATCTACAATGAGCAGTTCTTC.

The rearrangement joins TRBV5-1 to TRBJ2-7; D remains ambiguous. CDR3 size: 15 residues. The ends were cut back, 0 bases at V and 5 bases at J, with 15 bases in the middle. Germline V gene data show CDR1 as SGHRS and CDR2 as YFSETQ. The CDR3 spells CASSLESNSVNEQYF. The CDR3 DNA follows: TGCGCCAGCAGCTTGGAGTCCAATTCGGTAAACGAGCAGTACTTC.

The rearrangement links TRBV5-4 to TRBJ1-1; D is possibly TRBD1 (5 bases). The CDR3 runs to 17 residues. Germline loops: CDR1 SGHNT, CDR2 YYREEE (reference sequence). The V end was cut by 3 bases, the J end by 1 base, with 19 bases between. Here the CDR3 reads CASSWRYPKGPNTEAFF. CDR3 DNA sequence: TGTGCCAGCAGCTGGCGTTACCCAAAGGGGCCGAACACTGAAGCTTTCTTT.

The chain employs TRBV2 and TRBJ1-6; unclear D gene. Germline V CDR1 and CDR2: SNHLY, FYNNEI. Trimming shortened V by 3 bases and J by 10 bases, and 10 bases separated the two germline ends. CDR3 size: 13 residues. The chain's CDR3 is CASSEELRSPLHF. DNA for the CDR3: TGTGCCAGCAGTGAGGAGTTGCGGTCACCCCTCCACTTT.

The CDR3 loop reads CASSEDGTSYNEQFF. As DNA, the CDR3 is TGTGCCAGCAGTGAAGACGGGACTTCCTACAATGAGCAGTTCTTC. The rearrangement joins TRBV2 to TRBJ2-1; D possibly corresponds to TRBD2 (6 bases). V was trimmed by 1 base and J by 1 base, leaving 8 bases between them. CDR1 and CDR2 (germline): SNHLY, FYNNEI. The CDR3 contains 15 residues.

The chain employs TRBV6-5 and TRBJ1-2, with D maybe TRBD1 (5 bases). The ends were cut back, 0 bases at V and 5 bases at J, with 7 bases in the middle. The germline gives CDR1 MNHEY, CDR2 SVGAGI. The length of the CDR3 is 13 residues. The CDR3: CASSYSRQYGYTF. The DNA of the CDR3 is TGTGCCAGCAGTTACTCACGACAGTATGGCTACACCTTC.